The 2 T cell receptor beta chains in this list originate from one sample, sequenced in a study of response to subunit inactivated influenza vaccine. TCRdb reanalysed the RT-PCR reads using MiXCR and keeps one entry per CDR3 protein. The data hold 600,000 to 850,000 distinct CDR3 sequences, with 14% observed a single time. The sequencing used PBMCs from blood, collected around two weeks before vaccination. These receptors were taken from a man over 45 who received an inactivated influenza vaccine.

This clonotype was seen ten or more times. Here the CDR3 DNA reads TGTGCCAGCAGAACCGGGACATCTCATAATTCACCCCTCCACTTT. It is translated as CASRTGTSHNSPLHF. V and J are TRBV2 and TRBJ1-6, with D possibly TRBD1 on 6 matching bases. CDR1 and CDR2 from the germline V gene are SNHLY and FYNNEI. The CDR3 loop spans 15 amino acids. The V gene lost 6 bases and the J gene lost 5 bases, with 14 bases spanning the gap.

In its sample, this clonotype was seen a few times. This chain connects TRBV7-8 to TRBJ2-7; D ambiguous. The length of the CDR3 is 15 residues. V shed 6 bases and J shed 4 bases, with 19 bases lying between them. Germline V gene sequence: CDR1 SGHVS, CDR2 FQNEAQ. CDR3 region: CASRPLMTPGYEQYF. The CDR3 region has the DNA TGTGCCAGCAGGCCACTAATGACCCCCGGTTACGAGCAGTACTTC.